Presented here are 8 T cell receptor beta chains from one specimen sequenced in a study of PD-L1 blockade in urothelial cancer. Repertoires were generated with immunoSEQ multiplex PCR, while TCRdb's copy carries only in-frame clones and drops some. Found here are roughly 50,000 clones, roughly four fifths of them singletons; the top ten hold less than 5%. Time point noted: pretreatment peripheral blood. Sample: PBMCs, taken around atezolizumab (anti-PD-L1) treatment. Source of these receptors: a man aged 70-80 years with urothelial cancer.

CDR3 sequence reads: CASIGAGGYNEQFF. The CDR3 DNA sequence: TGTGCCAGCATTGGAGCGGGAGGCTACAATGAGCAGTTCTTC. The V and J genes are TRBV28 and TRBJ2-1; 9 bases map to TRBD2. The CDR3 spans 14 residues. V trimming: 7 bases; J trimming: 3 bases; junction bases outside the gene matches: 4. Germline V gives CDR1 MDHEN, CDR2 SYDVKM.

The chain couples TRBV13 to TRBJ2-5, with TRBD1 identical over 7 bases. The J call may be faulty, since TRBJ2-7 better matches the DNA end. The CDR3 is made up of 16 amino acids. The germline V gene has CDR1 PRHDT and CDR2 FYEKMQ (reference sequence). The CDR3 here is CASSPVPGGVRYEQYF. Here the CDR3 DNA reads TGTGCCAGCAGCCCAGTCCCAGGGGGAGTCCGCTACGAGCAGTACTTC.

The V and J genes are TRBV15 and TRBJ1-4; TRBD1 matches at 8 bases. Germline V gene sequence: CDR1 LNHNV, CDR2 YYDKDF (reference sequence). This CDR3 is built from 16 residues. J lost 7 bases, V lost 0 bases, and 7 bases had no gene match. CDR3 sequence reads: CATSRDRPGGGEKLFF. The CDR3 DNA reads TGTGCCACCAGCAGAGATAGGCCAGGGGGCGGTGAAAAACTGTTTTTT. Variable domain in full (rest from reference TRBV15 and TRBJ1-4): DAMVIQNPRYQVTQFGKPVTLSCSQTLNHNVMYWYQQKSSQAPKLLFHYYDKDFNNEADTPDNFQSRRPNTSFCFLDIRSPGLGDTAMYLCATSRDRPGGGEKLFFGSGTQLSVL.

The chain employs TRBV2 and TRBJ1-4; TRBD1 matches at 8 bases. The CDR3 totals 13 residues. After removal of 6 bases from V and 3 bases from J, the junction contained 0 bases not matched to a gene. From germline, CDR1 is SNHLY and CDR2 FYNNEI. CDR3 DNA: TGTGCCAGCAGCAGGGGGCCTAATGAAAAACTGTTTTTT. Encoded protein: CASSRGPNEKLFF.

This clone was counted many times. The chain has TRBV7-2 and TRBJ1-1; D ambiguous. This CDR3 contains 15 residues. The V gene lost 5 bases and the J gene lost 6 bases, with 19 bases spanning the gap. The germline V gene encodes CDR1 SGHTA and CDR2 FQGNSA. CDR3 residues: CASSRGGLPGAEAFF. CDR3 nucleotides: TGTGCCAGCAGCCGCGGTGGACTCCCTGGTGCTGAAGCTTTCTTT. Variable domain in full (rest from reference TRBV7-2 and TRBJ1-1): GAGVSQSPSNKVTEKGKDVELRCDPISGHTALYWYRQSLGQGLEFLIYFQGNSAPDKSGLPSDRFSAERTGGSVSTLTIQRTQQEDSAVYLCASSRGGLPGAEAFFGQGTRLTVV.

The J gene is TRBJ1-5, the V gene TRBV7-8; D uncertain. This CDR3 region has 14 residues. Germline CDR1 SGHVS, CDR2 FQNEAQ. V was shortened by 5 bases and J by 9 bases, with 17 bases between the two germline ends. The CDR3 coding sequence is TGTGCCAGCAGCCCCCTAGAAGGTGTATCGCCCCAGCATTTT. As protein: CASSPLEGVSPQHF.

The chain uses TRBV7-2 and TRBJ2-6, with D possibly TRBD1 on 6 matching bases. This CDR3 has 17 residues. Trimming removed 8 bases from V and 0 bases from J, with 17 bases in between. Germline values: CDR1 SGHTA, CDR2 FQGNSA. The CDR3 spells CASGDRRTSSGANVLTF. The CDR3 DNA is TGTGCCAGCGGAGACAGGCGTACGAGCTCTGGGGCCAACGTCCTGACTTTC.

The rearrangement uses TRBV7-2 and TRBJ1-2; the match to TRBD1 covers 11 bases. Germline V gives CDR1 SGHTA, CDR2 FQGNSA. There are 13 residues in the CDR3. The V and J ends lost 7 bases and 8 bases, in that order; junction bases with no gene match: 6. Here the CDR3 DNA reads TGTGCCAGCATACTGGACAGGGGGCGGGGCTACACCTTC. Translated: CASILDRGRGYTF.